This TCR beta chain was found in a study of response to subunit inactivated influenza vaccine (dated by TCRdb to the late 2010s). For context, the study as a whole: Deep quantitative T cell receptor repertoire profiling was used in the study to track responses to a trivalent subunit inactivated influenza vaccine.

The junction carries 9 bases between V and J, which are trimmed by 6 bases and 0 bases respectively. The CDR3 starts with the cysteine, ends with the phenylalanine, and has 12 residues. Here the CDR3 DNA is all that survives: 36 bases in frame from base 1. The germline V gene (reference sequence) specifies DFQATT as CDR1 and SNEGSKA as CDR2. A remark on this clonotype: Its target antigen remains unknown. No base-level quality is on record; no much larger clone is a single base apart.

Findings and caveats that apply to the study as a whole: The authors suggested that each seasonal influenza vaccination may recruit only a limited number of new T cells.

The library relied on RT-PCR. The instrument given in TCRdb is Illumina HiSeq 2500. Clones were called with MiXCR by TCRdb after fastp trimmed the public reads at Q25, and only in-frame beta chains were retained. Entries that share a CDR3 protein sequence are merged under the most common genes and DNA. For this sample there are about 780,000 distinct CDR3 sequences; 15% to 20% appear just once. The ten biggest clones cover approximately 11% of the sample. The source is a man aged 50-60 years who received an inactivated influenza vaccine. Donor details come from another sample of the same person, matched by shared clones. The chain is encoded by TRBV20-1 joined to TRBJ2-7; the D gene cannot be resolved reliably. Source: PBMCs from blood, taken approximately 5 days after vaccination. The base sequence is TGCAGTGCGGGATCTAGCTCCTACGAGCAGTACTTC. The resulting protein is CSAGSSSYEQYF.